This is a list of T cell receptor beta chains from one sample in a study of T cell responses to AZD1222 COVID-19 vaccine. Assay: immunoSEQ multiplex PCR; the TCRdb copy retains only in-frame clones and omits some. The top ten hold over 15% of the sample, which has around 130,000 clones, around 90% seen once. The sequences come from peripheral blood, collected on day 0 of MenACWY control vaccination. These receptors came from an adult in good health. The CDR3 runs from the conserved cysteine through the conserved F or W. Fields, in order: J gene, clone size, D gene, V gene, CDR3 DNA, CDR3 protein. D genes are given only for firm matches. Clone size is stated in some rows and not others, as once, few, many or a class when expanded.

>TRBJ1-5|once|-|TRBV7-2
TGTGCCAGCAGCGCGAACAGGGTTGTTCAGCCCCAGCATTTT
CASSANRVVQPQHF
>TRBJ2-7|-|-|TRBV10-3
TGTGCCATCAGCATAACCCACGAGCAGTACTTC
CAISITHEQYF
>TRBJ2-3|-|TRBD2|TRBV5-1
TGCGCCAGCAGCCTGGGCGCTAGCGGGAGGGTCCCAGATACGCAGTATTTT
CASSLGASGRVPDTQYF
>TRBJ2-3|-|TRBD2|TRBV30
TGTGCCTGGAGCAAGGGGACTAGCGGCACAGATACGCAGTATTTT
CAWSKGTSGTDTQYF
>TRBJ2-1|-|TRBD2|TRBV9
TGTGCCAGCAGCGCCCTAGCGGGCTCCTACAATGAGCAGTTCTTC
CASSALAGSYNEQFF
>TRBJ1-1|-|-|TRBV29-1
TGCAGCGCCGCGGCGGGAGGGACTGAAGCTTTCTTT
CSAAAGGTEAFF
>TRBJ2-2|-|TRBD2|TRBV7-9
TGTGCCAGCAGTTCCGGGACTAGCACGGTCGGGGAGCTGTTTTTT
CASSSGTSTVGELFF
>TRBJ2-5|-|-|TRBV9
TGTGCCAGCAGCGCTTCAGGGAGTGGGGAGACCCAGTACTTC
CASSASGSGETQYF
>TRBJ2-2|once|TRBD1|TRBV12-5
TGTGCTAGTGGTTTTTGGACAGGAAACACCGGGGAGCTGTTTTTT
CASGFWTGNTGELFF
>TRBJ1-1|few|TRBD1|TRBV2
TGTGCCAGCACCGTTTCTTCGGGACAGGTGTCTGAAGCTTTCTTT
CASTVSSGQVSEAFF
>TRBJ2-7|once|TRBD2|TRBV6-5
TGTGCCAGCACAGAGGAGCTAGCGGGAGTCGGTGTGCAGTACTTC
CASTEELAGVGVQYF
>TRBJ2-5|once|-|TRBV1
TGCACCAGCAGCCAAGTCTACAGACACCAAGAGACCCAGTACTTC
CTSSQVYRHQETQYF
>TRBJ1-4|-|-|TRBV7-9
TGTGCCAGCAGCTTAGGGGGCTGGGGCGAAAAACTGTTTTTT
CASSLGGWGEKLFF
>TRBJ2-7|-|-|TRBV4-1
TGCGCCAGCAGCCAAGTGGGCACCGACTACGAGCAGTACTTC
CASSQVGTDYEQYF
>TRBJ2-7|-|-|TRBV5-3
TGTGCCAGAACCAACCTCGAGTCCCCTTTATACTACGAGCAGTACTTC
CARTNLESPLYYEQYF
>TRBJ1-6|-|-|TRBV10-3
TGTGCCATCAAATTCGAAGGGAATTCACCCCTCCACTTT
CAIKFEGNSPLHF
>TRBJ1-1|-|-|TRBV6-5
TGTGCCAGCAGTTCCCGACTCGGCGGGGCCACTGAAGCTTTCTTT
CASSSRLGGATEAFF
>TRBJ2-6|-|-|TRBV5-6
TGTGCCAGCGGTAATGGGGAATTAAGGTTATCTGGGGCCAACGTCCTGACTTTC
CASGNGELRLSGANVLTF
>TRBJ2-1|-|TRBD1|TRBV18
TGTGCCAGCTCACCGACGACAGGGGACAATGAGCAGTTCTTC
CASSPTTGDNEQFF
>TRBJ2-7|-|TRBD1|TRBV12-3/TRBV12-4
TGTGCCAGCAGGGGGGACAGGGGGCGCGAGCAGTACTTC
CASRGDRGREQYF
>TRBJ2-2|-|-|TRBV18
TGTGCCAGCTCACCTGCCCCCACCGGGGAGCTGTTTTTT
CASSPAPTGELFF
>TRBJ2-5|-|-|TRBV6-6
TGTGCCAGCGAATATCCTGGGGCAGGGGCCCAGTACTTC
CASEYPGAGAQYF
>TRBJ2-7|-|TRBD2|TRBV11-1
TGTGCCAGCAGTCTAACTAGCGGGAGCCTCGAGGGCGAGCAGTACTTC
CASSLTSGSLEGEQYF
>TRBJ2-1|-|TRBD2|TRBV9
TGTGCCAGCGATGGACTAGCGGGAGACAATGAGCAGTTCTTC
CASDGLAGDNEQFF
>TRBJ1-1|-|-|TRBV15
TGTGCCACCAGCAGGGCCGCCCGGCCGGAGGCTTTCTTT
CATSRAARPEAFF
>TRBJ2-3|-|-|TRBV18
TGTGCCAGCTCACGCGAGAGAGATACGCAGTATTTT
CASSRERDTQYF
>TRBJ1-2|-|TRBD1|TRBV28
TGTGCCAGCACCCAGGGGGCAAACTATGGCTACACCTTC
CASTQGANYGYTF
>TRBJ2-6|-|-|TRBV19
TGTGCCAGTAGCCCCAGGGGTAACTCTGGGGCCAACGTCCTGACTTTC
CASSPRGNSGANVLTF
>TRBJ1-4|-|-|TRBV28
TGTGCCAGCAGTTTATGGGGGGGCGGGCAAAATGAAAAACTGTTTTTT
CASSLWGGGQNEKLFF
>TRBJ1-2|-|-|TRBV5-4
TGTGCCAGCAGCTTGGCCGTAGGACTCTCTGGCTACACCTTC
CASSLAVGLSGYTF
>TRBJ1-2|-|-|TRBV29-1
TGCAGCGTTGACGGGTCAGCAGCTGGCTACACCTTC
CSVDGSAAGYTF
>TRBJ2-4|-|TRBD2|TRBV9
TGTGCCAGCAGCCCGTCGACTAGCGGGAGGCTAAAAAACATTCAGTACTTC
CASSPSTSGRLKNIQYF
>TRBJ1-1|-|-|TRBV7-2
TGTGCCAGCAGCTTAAGACCGAACACTGAAGCTTTCTTT
CASSLRPNTEAFF
>TRBJ2-3|-|-|TRBV2
TGTGCCAGTGATCGGGAAGGGACAGATACGCAGTATTTT
CASDREGTDTQYF
>TRBJ1-2|-|TRBD1|TRBV5-1
TGCGCCAGCAGCTGGGGCAGGGGGCTTAACTATGGCTACACCTTC
CASSWGRGLNYGYTF
>TRBJ2-7|-|TRBD1|TRBV28
TGTGCCAGCAGTGACAGGGATCCCTACGAGCAGTACTTC
CASSDRDPYEQYF
>TRBJ1-5|-|-|TRBV6-5
TGTGCCAGCAGTTACGTAGGGGGTTCGCCCCAGCATTTT
CASSYVGGSPQHF
>TRBJ2-1|-|-|TRBV27
TGTGCCAGCAGTTCACCCGCGTCGGGTGTGGGCCTAAGGGGGCAGTTCTTC
CASSSPASGVGLRGQFF
>TRBJ2-7|-|TRBD2|TRBV6-5
TGTGCCAGCAGTTACTTGTTCGGGCGGGGGTCCTACGAGCAGTACTTC
CASSYLFGRGSYEQYF
>TRBJ1-3|once|TRBD1|TRBV6-5
TGTGCCAGCAGGAGACAGGGCACTGGAAACACCATATATTTT
CASRRQGTGNTIYF
>TRBJ1-6|once|-|TRBV12-3/TRBV12-4
TGTGCCAGCAGATCAGGGAATTCACCCCTCCACTTT
CASRSGNSPLHF
>TRBJ2-7|-|TRBD1|TRBV11-1
TGTGCCAGCCGAAGGGACAGGGGATACGAGCAGTACTTC
CASRRDRGYEQYF
>TRBJ1-1|-|-|TRBV7-8
TGTGCCAGCAGCTCTAACAGGGCCTTGGAAGCTTTCTTT
CASSSNRALEAFF
>TRBJ1-4|-|-|TRBV7-9
TGTGCCAGCAGCTTAGCAGAGAGAAGAACTAATGAAAAACTGTTTTTT
CASSLAERRTNEKLFF
>TRBJ2-7|once|TRBD2|TRBV28
TGTGCCAGCAGTTTCGGACTAGCAGATGTTTACGAGCAGTACTTC
CASSFGLADVYEQYF
>TRBJ1-5|-|TRBD1|TRBV10-3
TGTGCCATCAGTCCGGGACAGGTGGCAAATCAGCCCCAGCATTTT
CAISPGQVANQPQHF
>TRBJ2-7|-|TRBD2|TRBV19
TGTGCCAGTAGTATAAGCGGGGGTACAAACTCCTACGAGCAGTACTTC
CASSISGGTNSYEQYF
>TRBJ2-2|-|TRBD2|TRBV29-1
TGCAGCGTTGCGAATACTAGCGGGAGGTTCGCTGCCGGGGAGCTGTTTTTT
CSVANTSGRFAAGELFF
>TRBJ2-1|-|TRBD1|TRBV19
TGTGCCAGTAGTCGAGGACAGGGATCATACAATGAGCAGTTCTTC
CASSRGQGSYNEQFF
>TRBJ2-3|-|-|TRBV19
TGTGCCAGTAGCCGCACAGGCAGTAGCACAGATACGCAGTATTTT
CASSRTGSSTDTQYF
>TRBJ2-3|-|-|TRBV2
TGTGCCAGCTGGCTGGCTGTGACAGATACGCAGTATTTT
CASWLAVTDTQYF
>TRBJ1-1|-|-|TRBV6-5
TGTGCCAGCAAGGGAAGGGGAAACACTGAAGCTTTCTTT
CASKGRGNTEAFF
>TRBJ2-1|-|TRBD1|TRBV5-1
TGCGCCAGCAGCTTATGGGGACAGGGGGCCGCTGGTCTTTACAATGAGCAGTTCTTC
CASSLWGQGAAGLYNEQFF
>TRBJ1-2|-|-|TRBV6-5
TGTGCCAGCAGCCCGGGACGGGTCCTTAACTATGGCTACACCTTC
CASSPGRVLNYGYTF